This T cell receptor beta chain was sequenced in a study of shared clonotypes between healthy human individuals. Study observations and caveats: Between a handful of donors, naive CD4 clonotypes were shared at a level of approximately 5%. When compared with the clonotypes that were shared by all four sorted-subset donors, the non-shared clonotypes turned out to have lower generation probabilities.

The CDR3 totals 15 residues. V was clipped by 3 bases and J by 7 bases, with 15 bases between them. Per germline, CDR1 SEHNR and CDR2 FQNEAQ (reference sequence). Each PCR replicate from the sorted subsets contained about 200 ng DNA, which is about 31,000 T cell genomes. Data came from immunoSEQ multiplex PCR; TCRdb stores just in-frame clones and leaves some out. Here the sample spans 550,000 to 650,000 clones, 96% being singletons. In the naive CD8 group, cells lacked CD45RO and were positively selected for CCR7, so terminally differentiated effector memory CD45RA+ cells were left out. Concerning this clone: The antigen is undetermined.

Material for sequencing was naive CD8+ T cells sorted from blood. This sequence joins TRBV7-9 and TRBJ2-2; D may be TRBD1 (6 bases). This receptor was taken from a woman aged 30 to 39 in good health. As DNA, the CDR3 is TGTGCCAGCAGCTTTGAGGACAGTTCTTTCGGGGAGCTGTTTTTT. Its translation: CASSFEDSSFGELFF.